This T cell receptor beta chain originates from a study of cytomegalovirus exposure and HLA in healthy donors. These donors counted as nominally healthy when sampled, but unrecorded immune exposures were likely. Note on this clone: Its antigen is currently unknown.

Overall study findings and caveats: About 90% or about 30% of the time was how often most TCR beta V segments were productive, according to an earlier analysis. A missense DCLRE1C variant was associated with V- and J-gene trimming of TCR beta chains in a later analysis, and an independent cohort replicated the association. The investigators catalogued under 200 TCR beta chains as cytomegalovirus-associated.

The J segment lost 4 bases and the V segment lost 3 bases, leaving 7 bases of the junction unmatched. Germline values: CDR1 SQVTM, CDR2 ANQGSEA. The CDR3 consists of 14 residues. PCR primers comprised 60 Vbeta and 13 Jbeta primers. The method was immunoSEQ multiplex PCR; TCRdb's version includes in-frame clones alone and lacks a portion of them. Among 250,000 to 350,000 clones listed, roughly 89% were seen once. Sequencing input: PBMCs. The V call is TRBV29-1, the J call TRBJ1-2; 8 positions agree with TRBD1. This TCR was recovered from a man in his forties or fifties in good health and CMV-seropositive. The CDR3 loop reads CSVDPGGLAYGYTF. For the CDR3, the DNA is TGCAGCGTTGACCCAGGGGGCCTGGCCTATGGCTACACCTTC.